The TCR beta chain under discussion was sequenced for a study of shared clonotypes between healthy human individuals (dated by TCRdb to about 2020). Looking at the study overall: The cohort included three men and two women between 18 and 49 years of age. Different laboratories and diverse techniques were used to prepare libraries and sequence TCR repertoires, to increase sequencing depth and limit assay-specific biases. Blood TCR repertoires of four to six healthy adults were deeply sequenced to estimate repertoire size and the extent of clonotype sharing between individuals. Per donor, leukapheresis produced somewhere between about 0.85 and 9.5 billion PBMCs. Findings and caveats that apply to the study as a whole: The small number of donors limited the genetic and exposure-history diversity represented. Pairwise subsampling indicated that sequencing depth was expected to affect the degree of clonotype sharing among donors. Sampling was restricted to blood, and TCR repertoires in tissue are likely to differ from TCR repertoires in blood.

TCR CDR3 regions were amplified from genomic DNA by multiplex PCR using the deep immunoSEQ assay. Extracted genomic DNA from each cell subset was spread evenly across all wells of several immunoSEQ 96-well plates, with each plate serving as a replicate. For unsorted PBMC, each replicate PCR was loaded with 250 to 300 ng genomic DNA, equivalent to tens of thousands of T cell genomes. Ten immunoSEQ deep assay plates were used to sequence the unsorted PBMC genomic DNA. Purified libraries were quantified with a Qubit 3.0 fluorometer, sized on a Bioanalyzer 2100, and re-quantified with the KAPA Library Quantification kit. Every immunoSEQ 96-well plate was sequenced on a separate single-read 150-cycle Illumina NextSeq 550 flow cell. The published analysis was carried out like this. Because the immunoSEQ output included only junctional sequences and no quality scores, the filtering could not be the same as the filtering used for full-length reads. To assign V/J genes and CDR3, sequences were annotated against IMGT germline references using PyIR, a Python wrapper for IgBLAST v1.9. Reads were removed for weak V/J assignments (E-value above 1e-6), missing CDR3, stop codons, out-of-frame junctions, or ambiguous translated residues. V3J clonotypes were defined as sequences sharing an identical inferred V gene, J gene, and CDR3 amino acid sequence. To compute the percentage overlap between repertoires, the number of shared unique clonotypes was divided by the size of the smaller repertoire. Three approaches were used to assess repertoire richness: RTK rarefaction, the Chao1 estimator, and Recon v2.1 estimates of unobserved clonotypes. The table comes from immuneACCESS by way of TCRdb, which keeps in-frame sequences with V and J called. Part of the clones is missing from these tables; in studies checked, under half for an unresolved V gene and the rest for unknown reasons. D and trimming were read from the DNA, whereas the V and J calls and clone size are those reported in that table. Recorded for this sample are more than 400,000 clones; over 70% of them occurred a single time. The ten largest clones represent approximately 12% of the sample.

Measured from the cysteine to the phenylalanine, the CDR3 is 14 residues long. The kept DNA is CDR3 alone, 42 bases in frame from the first base. The junction carries 18 bases between V and J, which are trimmed by 7 bases and 5 bases respectively. CDR1 and CDR2 are read off the germline V gene as SGHTA and FQGNSA. Healthy HIV-negative adults with no recently reported acute infections or vaccinations were included as donors. All donors were Caucasian adults living in Nashville, Tennessee, USA. For unsorted samples, 90 million or so PBMCs were counted, and genomic DNA was extracted using the QIAamp DNA Blood Mini kit. Blood was obtained by leukapheresis, after which PBMCs were separated by Ficoll-Histopaque density gradient centrifugation and cryopreserved in liquid nitrogen vapor phase. Remarks on this clone: Its antigen has not been determined. Base qualities are not at hand, and no much larger clone is one base apart.

Sequenced input: PBMCs. The receptor chain draws on TRBV7-2 and TRBJ2-7; the D region possibly corresponds to TRBD1 (5 bases align). The TCR originated in a woman aged 40 to 50 in good health. Some clones in this sample may be carry-over from other donors' samples. Read as DNA, the sequence is TGTGCCAGCACCCCAGTGGTGGGGCCCCACGAGCAGTACTTC. This encodes CASTPVVGPHEQYF.